This is a list of T cell receptor beta chains from one sample in a study of blood T cell repertoires in COVID-19. The data were produced by immunoSEQ multiplex PCR, yet TCRdb's version contains in-frame clones alone and is incomplete. The sample records 470,000 or so clones, 87% being singletons. Sequencing input: PBMCs or T cells enriched from blood (not recorded which). The receptors stem from a woman aged 18-30 years with acute COVID-19. The CDR3 runs from the conserved cysteine through the conserved F or W. Fields, in order: D gene, V gene, J gene, clone size, CDR3 DNA, CDR3 protein. A D gene is named only where the DNA matches it firmly. Clone size is given for some rows only: seen once, a few or many times, or a class if the clone is expanded.

d_gene: NA
v_gene: TRBV6-6
j_gene: TRBJ2-2
abundance: NA
CDR3nt: TGTGCCAGCAGTTCATACTCCGGGGAGCTGTTTTTT
CDR3aa: CASSSYSGELFF

d_gene: TRBD1
v_gene: TRBV10-1
j_gene: TRBJ2-2
abundance: few
CDR3nt: TGCGCCAGCAGTGACGGGACAGGTATCGCCGGGGAGCTGTTTTTT
CDR3aa: CASSDGTGIAGELFF

d_gene: NA
v_gene: TRBV5-4
j_gene: TRBJ2-6
abundance: NA
CDR3nt: TGTGCCAGCAGCTCGCTGACAGCTGCTGGGGCCAACGTCCTGACTTTC
CDR3aa: CASSSLTAAGANVLTF

d_gene: NA
v_gene: TRBV3-1/TRBV3-2
j_gene: TRBJ2-7
abundance: NA
CDR3nt: TGTGCCAGCAGCCAAGTACCTCAATCAGGCGAGCAGTACTTC
CDR3aa: CASSQVPQSGEQYF

d_gene: TRBD2
v_gene: TRBV5-1
j_gene: TRBJ2-5
abundance: NA
CDR3nt: TGCGCCAGCAGCCCTGGGGTCAGCGGGGGACTAGAGACCCAGTACTTC
CDR3aa: CASSPGVSGGLETQYF

d_gene: NA
v_gene: TRBV10-2
j_gene: TRBJ2-5
abundance: NA
CDR3nt: TGCGCCAGCAGTGAGTTACAACAAGAGACCCAGTACTTC
CDR3aa: CASSELQQETQYF

d_gene: NA
v_gene: TRBV19
j_gene: TRBJ1-1
abundance: once
CDR3nt: TGTGCCAGTAGTGGACAGAACACTGAAGCTTTCTTT
CDR3aa: CASSGQNTEAFF

d_gene: NA
v_gene: TRBV3-1/TRBV3-2
j_gene: TRBJ1-2
abundance: NA
CDR3nt: TGTGCCAGCAGCCCCTCCGGCTATGGCTACACCTTC
CDR3aa: CASSPSGYGYTF

d_gene: NA
v_gene: TRBV19
j_gene: TRBJ1-5
abundance: NA
CDR3nt: TGTGCCAGTAGTTTGGGACTTTATGGCAATCAGCCCCAGCATTTT
CDR3aa: CASSLGLYGNQPQHF

d_gene: NA
v_gene: TRBV28
j_gene: TRBJ2-3
abundance: NA
CDR3nt: TGTGCCAGCAGTCCCAGAGGTCGCAAGGATACGCAGTATTTT
CDR3aa: CASSPRGRKDTQYF

d_gene: NA
v_gene: TRBV25-1
j_gene: TRBJ1-2
abundance: NA
CDR3nt: TGTGCCAGCAGTGAGCAGAGGCAGAACTATGGCTACACCTTC
CDR3aa: CASSEQRQNYGYTF

d_gene: TRBD1
v_gene: TRBV9
j_gene: TRBJ1-2
abundance: NA
CDR3nt: TGTGCCAGCAGCGTAGCGGGACAGGCTTATGGCTACACCTTC
CDR3aa: CASSVAGQAYGYTF

d_gene: NA
v_gene: TRBV10-3
j_gene: TRBJ2-2
abundance: once
CDR3nt: TGTGCCATCAGTGACCTAGAAAACACCGGGGAGCTGTTTTTT
CDR3aa: CAISDLENTGELFF

d_gene: TRBD1
v_gene: TRBV27
j_gene: TRBJ2-7
abundance: NA
CDR3nt: TGTGCCAGCAGTTTAAGGGACAGGTTCCACGAGCAGTACTTC
CDR3aa: CASSLRDRFHEQYF

d_gene: NA
v_gene: TRBV7-2
j_gene: TRBJ1-4
abundance: NA
CDR3nt: TGTGCCAGCAGCTTAGTCTTTGCTGGAGGCGAAAAACTGTTTTTT
CDR3aa: CASSLVFAGGEKLFF

d_gene: NA
v_gene: TRBV30
j_gene: TRBJ1-1
abundance: NA
CDR3nt: TGTGCCGGACTAACAGGGAACACTGAAGCTTTCTTT
CDR3aa: CAGLTGNTEAFF

d_gene: TRBD1
v_gene: TRBV2
j_gene: TRBJ1-1
abundance: NA
CDR3nt: TGTGCCAGCAGTGTACAGGGGGGGGAGGTCACTGAAGCTTTCTTT
CDR3aa: CASSVQGGEVTEAFF

d_gene: TRBD1
v_gene: TRBV19
j_gene: TRBJ1-1
abundance: NA
CDR3nt: TGTGCCAGTAGTCCCGGAAACAGGGGTCGAGGAGCTTTCTTT
CDR3aa: CASSPGNRGRGAFF

d_gene: TRBD1
v_gene: TRBV6-1
j_gene: TRBJ1-6
abundance: NA
CDR3nt: TGTGCCAGCAGTGAAATGACAGGGTATAATTCACCCCTCCACTTT
CDR3aa: CASSEMTGYNSPLHF

d_gene: NA
v_gene: TRBV6-5
j_gene: TRBJ1-4
abundance: NA
CDR3nt: TGTGCCAGCAGGGACACCGGGAGCAGTGAAAAACTGTTTTTT
CDR3aa: CASRDTGSSEKLFF

d_gene: NA
v_gene: TRBV28
j_gene: TRBJ1-2
abundance: NA
CDR3nt: TGTGCCAGCAGTTTTTTCTGGAATCCCCAGGGGACGACCGGCGGGGGCTACACCTTC
CDR3aa: CASSFFWNPQGTTGGGYTF

d_gene: TRBD1
v_gene: TRBV7-9
j_gene: TRBJ1-5
abundance: once
CDR3nt: TGTGCCAGCAGCTTAGCCCTAAGGACAGGGGGAAAACAGCCCCAGCATTTT
CDR3aa: CASSLALRTGGKQPQHF

d_gene: NA
v_gene: TRBV5-1
j_gene: TRBJ2-2
abundance: few
CDR3nt: TGCGCCAGCAGCTGGGGCGGAAACACCGGGGAGCTGTTTTTT
CDR3aa: CASSWGGNTGELFF

d_gene: TRBD2
v_gene: TRBV4-3
j_gene: TRBJ2-1
abundance: once
CDR3nt: TGCGCCACAAAGTCGGGACTAGCGAACAATGAGCAGTTCTTC
CDR3aa: CATKSGLANNEQFF

d_gene: NA
v_gene: TRBV10-3
j_gene: TRBJ1-6
abundance: NA
CDR3nt: TGTGCCATCGCTCTAGACAGATTCAATTCACCCCTCCACTTT
CDR3aa: CAIALDRFNSPLHF

d_gene: NA
v_gene: TRBV20-1
j_gene: TRBJ1-2
abundance: NA
CDR3nt: TGCAGTGCTAGCGACGGGGATGGCTACACCTTC
CDR3aa: CSASDGDGYTF

d_gene: NA
v_gene: TRBV9
j_gene: TRBJ2-7
abundance: NA
CDR3nt: TGTGCCAGCAGCCCCGGGACTTTGAGCTCCTACGAGCAGTACTTC
CDR3aa: CASSPGTLSSYEQYF

d_gene: NA
v_gene: TRBV5-1
j_gene: TRBJ2-2
abundance: once
CDR3nt: TGCGCCAGCAGCTTGTACTTTGGGGGCACCTTGAACACCGGGGAGCTGTTTTTT
CDR3aa: CASSLYFGGTLNTGELFF

d_gene: NA
v_gene: TRBV10-3
j_gene: TRBJ2-6
abundance: NA
CDR3nt: TGTGCCATCAGTGAAGAACAGGGTACCAACGTCCTGACTTTC
CDR3aa: CAISEEQGTNVLTF

d_gene: NA
v_gene: TRBV5-4
j_gene: TRBJ2-3
abundance: NA
CDR3nt: TGTGCCAGCAGCCAAACTGGGGGAGGTAATGCAGATACGCAGTATTTT
CDR3aa: CASSQTGGGNADTQYF

d_gene: TRBD1
v_gene: TRBV5-4
j_gene: TRBJ1-1
abundance: NA
CDR3nt: TGTGCCAGCAGTATGGGACAGATCCCTGAAGCTTTCTTT
CDR3aa: CASSMGQIPEAFF

d_gene: NA
v_gene: TRBV4-3
j_gene: TRBJ1-4
abundance: NA
CDR3nt: TGCGCCAGCAGCCAAGGTTCCAGGGGCGTATACGAAAAACTGTTTTTT
CDR3aa: CASSQGSRGVYEKLFF

d_gene: TRBD2
v_gene: TRBV11-2
j_gene: TRBJ2-7
abundance: NA
CDR3nt: TGTGCCAGCAGCGAAATAGGACTAGCGGGAGGGCCCGTTTACGAGCAGTACTTC
CDR3aa: CASSEIGLAGGPVYEQYF

d_gene: NA
v_gene: TRBV28
j_gene: TRBJ1-3
abundance: NA
CDR3nt: TGTGCCAGCAGTACAGGGTTACCTGGAAACACCATATATTTT
CDR3aa: CASSTGLPGNTIYF

d_gene: TRBD2
v_gene: TRBV18
j_gene: TRBJ2-7
abundance: NA
CDR3nt: TGTGCCAGCTCAATGGGACTAGTGGGAACCTACGAGCAGTACTTC
CDR3aa: CASSMGLVGTYEQYF

d_gene: TRBD1
v_gene: TRBV18
j_gene: TRBJ1-1
abundance: NA
CDR3nt: TGTGCCAGCTCGCCTCCGGGACAGGGGGGAGGCGCTGAAGCTTTCTTT
CDR3aa: CASSPPGQGGGAEAFF

d_gene: NA
v_gene: TRBV5-1
j_gene: TRBJ2-6
abundance: NA
CDR3nt: TGCGCCAGCAGCCCAGACGGGAGCCATGATTCTGGGGCCAACGTCCTGACTTTC
CDR3aa: CASSPDGSHDSGANVLTF

d_gene: NA
v_gene: TRBV3-1/TRBV3-2
j_gene: TRBJ1-5
abundance: once
CDR3nt: TGTGCCAGCAGCCAAGATCTTGTAGATCAGCCCCAGCATTTT
CDR3aa: CASSQDLVDQPQHF

d_gene: NA
v_gene: TRBV3-1/TRBV3-2
j_gene: TRBJ2-4
abundance: NA
CDR3nt: TGTGCCAGCAGCCAAGATCAAACAGGGTCGAGGGGCATTCAGTACTTC
CDR3aa: CASSQDQTGSRGIQYF

d_gene: NA
v_gene: TRBV3-1/TRBV3-2
j_gene: TRBJ1-4
abundance: NA
CDR3nt: TGTGCCAGCACCCGTCTCGCAACTAATGAAAAACTGTTTTTT
CDR3aa: CASTRLATNEKLFF